The source of this TCR beta chain is a study of a mutant IDH1 vaccine in newly diagnosed glioma. About the study: Radiotherapy alone preceded vaccination by 4-6 weeks; alternatively, vaccination started with temozolomide cycles. Beforehand, treatment had been radiotherapy, temozolomide, or both; the majority received both. Study-level points and caveats: Pseudoprogression apparently lacked any relation to changes in top peripheral T cell clonotypes.

The data were produced by immunoSEQ multiplex PCR, yet TCRdb's version contains in-frame clones alone and is incomplete. The data show about 82,000 clones, around 85% seen once. Trimming pared 5 bases from V and 2 bases from J, leaving 15 bases between. The CDR3 has 16 amino acids. The germline V gene encodes CDR1 LNHDA and CDR2 SQIVND (reference sequence). Comments on this clone: The antigen is not known.

Time point: week 23, last vaccination. It was 300 ug of mutant IDH1 20-mer peptide that made up each vaccine dose, given with topical imiquimod. The source of this sequence is a man aged 25 to 40 with glioma. Some clones in this sample may be carry-over from other donors' samples. Material: PBMCs, obtained from a glioma patient whose treatment included an IDH1 peptide vaccine. The chain joins TRBV19 to TRBJ2-2; maybe TRBD1 (7 bases). CDR3 sequence (DNA): TGTGCCAGTAGTTTGCAGGGGGGTCTCAACACCGGGGAGCTGTTTTTT. It is translated as CASSLQGGLNTGELFF.